This T cell receptor beta chain derives from a study of technical replicates of blood from a few donors. Per germline, CDR1 LNHDA and CDR2 SQIVND (reference sequence). The CDR3 consists of 16 residues. V trimming: 0 bases; J trimming: 7 bases; junction bases outside the gene matches: 5. Assay used: immunoSEQ multiplex PCR; TCRdb lists only in-frame clones, some missing. In the table there are under 90,000 clones, 96% of which are singletons. The chain combines TRBV19 with TRBJ1-6; TRBD1 aligns across 8 bases. The sample was T cells isolated from PBMCs. The receptor was isolated from a human donor in good health. The CDR3 coding sequence is TGTGCCAGTAGTATAGAGGCGCGGACAGGGAATTCACCCCTCCACTTT. Translating gives CASSIEARTGNSPLHF.